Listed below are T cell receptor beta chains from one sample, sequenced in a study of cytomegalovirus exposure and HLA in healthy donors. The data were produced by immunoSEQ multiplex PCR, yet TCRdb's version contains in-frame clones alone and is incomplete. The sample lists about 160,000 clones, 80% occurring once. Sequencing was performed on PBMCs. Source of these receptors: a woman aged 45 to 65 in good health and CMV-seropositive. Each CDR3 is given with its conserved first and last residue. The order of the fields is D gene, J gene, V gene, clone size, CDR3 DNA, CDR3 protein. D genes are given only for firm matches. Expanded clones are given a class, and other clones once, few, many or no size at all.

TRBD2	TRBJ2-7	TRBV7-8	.	TGTGCCAGCAGCTTAGGCCTAGCGGTCACAAGCTACGAGCAGTACTTC	CASSLGLAVTSYEQYF
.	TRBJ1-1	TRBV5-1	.	TGCGCCAGCAGCTTGGAGATGGGGGGATTAGGCACTGAAGCTTTCTTT	CASSLEMGGLGTEAFF
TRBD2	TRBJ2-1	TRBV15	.	TGTGCCACCAGCAATCCTAGCGGGAGATGGAATGAGCAGTTCTTC	CATSNPSGRWNEQFF
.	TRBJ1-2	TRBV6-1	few	TGTGCCAGCAGTGAAATTGCGGGTGCCTATGGCTACACCTTC	CASSEIAGAYGYTF
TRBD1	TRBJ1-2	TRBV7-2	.	TGTGCCAGCAGCTCACAGGGGCTCTATGGCTACACCTTC	CASSSQGLYGYTF
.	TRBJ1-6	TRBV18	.	TGTGCCAGCTCACCTCGGGTTGCCTTTGAGTCACCCCTCCACTTT	CASSPRVAFESPLHF
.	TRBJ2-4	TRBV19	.	TGTGCCAGTAGACCGGGACACCTAAAAAACATTCAGTACTTC	CASRPGHLKNIQYF
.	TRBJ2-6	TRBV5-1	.	TGCGCCAGCAGCCAAGACAGGACCTCTGGGGCCAACGTCCTGACTTTC	CASSQDRTSGANVLTF
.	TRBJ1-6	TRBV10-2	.	TGCGCCAGCTCGCAGGGGCAGATTTTAAGCTCCTATAATTCACCCCTCCACTTT	CASSQGQILSSYNSPLHF
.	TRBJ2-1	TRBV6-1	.	TGTGCCAGCAGTGAAGCCGGCGGGGCCTATGAGCAGTTCTTC	CASSEAGGAYEQFF
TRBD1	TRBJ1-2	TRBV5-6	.	TGTGCCAGCAGCGCGTCTGGCTCGACAGGGTTCTATGGCTACACCTTC	CASSASGSTGFYGYTF
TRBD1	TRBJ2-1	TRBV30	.	TGTGCCTGGAGGACAGGGGGTGGGAATGAGCAGTTCTTC	CAWRTGGGNEQFF
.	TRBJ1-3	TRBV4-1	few	TGCGCCAGCAGCAAAGCCAGTGGCCCTGGAAACACCATATATTTT	CASSKASGPGNTIYF
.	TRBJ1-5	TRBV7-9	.	TGTTCCAGCAGCTTAGCGTCAAGCAATCAGCCCCAGCATTTT	CSSSLASSNQPQHF
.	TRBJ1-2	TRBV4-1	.	TGCGCCAGCAGCCAAGGAAATCGGGGAAAGGGCCTCTACACCTTC	CASSQGNRGKGLYTF